This TCR beta chain was sequenced during a study of kidney transplant recipient with SARS-CoV-2 infection. TCRdb processed the reads anew with MiXCR; each CDR3 protein has one entry. Among 200,000 to 300,000 distinct CDR3 sequences listed, around 28% were seen once. This clonotype was seen repeatedly, ten times or more. This CDR3 contains 17 residues. Trimming removed 2 bases from V and 4 bases from J, with 20 bases in between. The germline V gene has CDR1 KGHSY and CDR2 FQNENV. The gene calls are TRBV16 and TRBJ1-2, with D hard to call. This specimen was a blood sample, taken at baseline and on day 111 from a kidney transplant recipient. The receptor comes from a male patient aged 30 to 40 who had COVID-19 and was a kidney transplant recipient. Certain T cells may be donor cells from the graft. CDR3 bases: TGTGCCAGCAGCCAAAATGTGGTCGTTAGAAAGACCTATGGCTACACCTTC. Protein product: CASSQNVVVRKTYGYTF.